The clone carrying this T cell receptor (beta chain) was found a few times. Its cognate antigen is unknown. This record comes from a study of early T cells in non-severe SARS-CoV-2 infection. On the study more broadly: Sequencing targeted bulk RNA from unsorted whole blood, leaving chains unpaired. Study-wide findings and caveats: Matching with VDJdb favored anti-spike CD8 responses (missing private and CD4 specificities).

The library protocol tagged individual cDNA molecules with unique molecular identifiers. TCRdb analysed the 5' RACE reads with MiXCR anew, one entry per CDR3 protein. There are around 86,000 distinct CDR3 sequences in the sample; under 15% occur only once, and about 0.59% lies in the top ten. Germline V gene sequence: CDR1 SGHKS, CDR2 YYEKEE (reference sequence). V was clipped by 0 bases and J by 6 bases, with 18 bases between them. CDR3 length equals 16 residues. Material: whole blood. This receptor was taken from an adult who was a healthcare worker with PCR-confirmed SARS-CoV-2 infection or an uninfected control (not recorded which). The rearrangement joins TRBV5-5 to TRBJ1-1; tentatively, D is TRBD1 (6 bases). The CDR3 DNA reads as TGTGCCAGCAGCTTGGCCTTCGGGCAGGGGCCCCCTGAAGCTTTCTTT. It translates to CASSLAFGQGPPEAFF.